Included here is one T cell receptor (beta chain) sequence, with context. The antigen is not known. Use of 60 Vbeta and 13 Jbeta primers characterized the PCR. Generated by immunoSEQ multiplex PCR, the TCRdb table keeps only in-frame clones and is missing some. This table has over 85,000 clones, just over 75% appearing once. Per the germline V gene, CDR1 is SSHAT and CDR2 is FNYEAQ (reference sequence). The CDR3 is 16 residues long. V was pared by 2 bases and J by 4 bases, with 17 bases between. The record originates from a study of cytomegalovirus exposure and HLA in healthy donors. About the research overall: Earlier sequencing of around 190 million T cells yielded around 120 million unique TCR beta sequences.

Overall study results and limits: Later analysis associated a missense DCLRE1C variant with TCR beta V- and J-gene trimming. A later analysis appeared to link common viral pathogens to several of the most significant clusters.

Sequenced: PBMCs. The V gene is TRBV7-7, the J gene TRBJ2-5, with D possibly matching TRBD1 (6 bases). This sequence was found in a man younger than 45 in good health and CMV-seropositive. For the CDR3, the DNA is TGTGCCAGCAGCTTACTGGGACACCAGGTTGGAGAGACCCAGTACTTC. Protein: CASSLLGHQVGETQYF.